The 22 T cell receptor beta chains below all came from one sample that was sequenced in a study of shared clonotypes between healthy human individuals. TCRdb's table, derived via immunoSEQ multiplex PCR, lists solely in-frame clones and lacks some. The sample carries around 700,000 clones, less than 85% recorded once. The sequenced material came from memory CD4+ T cells sorted from blood. As to subset: CD45RA-negative fraction. All receptors come from a woman younger than 45 in good health.

This clone was seen a handful of times. The gene calls are TRBV6-1 and TRBJ2-3, with 12 bases identical to TRBD2. Trimming took 3 bases from V and 10 from J; bases not matched to a gene: 11. The CDR3 loop spans 16 amino acids. Germline assignment: CDR1 MNHNS and CDR2 SASEGT. CDR3: CASSDLAGGVKAAQYF. The CDR3 nucleotides are TGTGCCAGCAGTGACCTAGCGGGAGGGGTGAAGGCGGCGCAGTATTTT.

The chain links TRBV6-6 to TRBJ1-3; D not resolved. Germline V gene lookup returns CDR1 MNHNY and CDR2 SVGAGI (reference sequence). Trimming removed 5 bases from V and 4 bases from J, with 12 bases in between. The CDR3 covers 14 residues. This CDR3 is CASSPDARGNTIYF. The CDR3 DNA sequence: TGTGCCAGCAGTCCAGACGCGAGGGGAAACACCATATATTTT.

CDR3 bases: TGTGCCAGCAGTGAAAGTAACTATGGCTACACCTTC. Translating it yields CASSESNYGYTF. The J gene is TRBJ1-2, the V gene TRBV28, with unresolved D. Germline CDR1 is MDHEN and CDR2 is SYDVKM. Trimming stripped 5 bases from V and 1 base from J, with 5 bases between. The length of the CDR3 is 12 residues.

About this clone itself: Other DNA sequences of this sample code for an identical CDR3. The chain couples TRBV9 to TRBJ1-2; TRBD1 agrees at 7 bases. CDR1 and CDR2 from the germline V gene are SGDLS and YYNGEE. Trimming removed 2 bases from V and 3 bases from J; junction bases left unmatched: 7. CDR3 length: 15 amino acids. CDR3 protein: CASSVTAGTDYGYTF. The CDR3 nucleotides read TGTGCCAGCAGCGTGACCGCCGGGACAGACTATGGCTACACCTTC.

The chain is built from TRBV5-4 and TRBJ2-5, with 9 bases that match TRBD1. Germline CDR1 and CDR2: SGHNT and YYREEE (reference sequence). The V and J ends lost 0 bases and 0 bases, in that order; junction bases with no gene match: 3. The CDR3 runs 16 residues. Here the CDR3 DNA reads TGTGCCAGCAGCTTGGTTACAGGGGGCGACCAAGAGACCCAGTACTTC. It translates to CASSLVTGGDQETQYF.

This clone came up a few times. J is TRBJ2-7 and V is TRBV2, with 8 bases identical to TRBD1. The CDR3 spans 15 residues. Trimming at V came to 8 bases and at J to 5 bases, leaving 14 bases not matched to a gene. CDR1 and CDR2 (germline): SNHLY, FYNNEI. CDR3 nucleotide sequence: TGTGCCAGCGGATCAAGACAGGGGACTCGTAACGAGCAGTACTTC. Amino acid sequence: CASGSRQGTRNEQYF.

V and J are TRBV19 and TRBJ2-7; D may be TRBD1 or TRBD2 (5 bases each). Between the trimmed V and J ends, which lost 5 bases and 3 bases, there was a span of 11 bases. In germline, CDR1 is LNHDA, CDR2 SQIVND (reference sequence). This CDR3 contains 13 residues. The CDR3: CASSQVRGYEQYF. In nucleotides, the CDR3 is TGTGCCAGTAGTCAAGTGAGGGGCTACGAGCAGTACTTC.

This chain joins TRBV29-1 and TRBJ2-5; D unclear. The germline V gene encodes CDR1 SQVTM and CDR2 ANQGSEA. This CDR3 comprises 12 residues. V shed 3 bases and J shed 2 bases, with 7 bases lying between them. In DNA form, the CDR3 reads TGCAGCGTTGATCTCCATCAAGAGACCCAGTACTTC. It translates to CSVDLHQETQYF.

V usage is TRBV19 and J usage is TRBJ1-4, with D possibly matching TRBD1 (5 bases). Trimming took off 6 bases at V and 6 bases at J, with 14 bases between the two ends. The CDR3 is made up of 14 amino acids. Germline V gene lookup returns CDR1 LNHDA and CDR2 SQIVND (reference sequence). The CDR3 nucleotides are TGTGCCAGTAGCGTCATGGCAGGGCATGAAAAACTGTTTTTT. This translates into CASSVMAGHEKLFF.

Concerning this clone itself: Other DNA sequences of this sample code for an identical CDR3. The J gene is TRBJ1-5, the V gene TRBV2; 9 nucleotides align to TRBD1. CDR3 length equals 15 residues. CDR1 is SNHLY and CDR2 is FYNNEI in the germline V gene. Unmatched junction bases numbered 4, after V lost 5 bases and J lost 2 bases. DNA for the CDR3: TGTGCCAGCAGTCGAGACAGGGGGGGCAATCAGCCCCAGCATTTT. Residues: CASSRDRGGNQPQHF.

This chain links TRBV19 with TRBJ1-5, with D perhaps TRBD1 (5 bases). V lost 3 bases, J lost 0 bases, and 12 bases lay in between. Germline CDR1 and CDR2: LNHDA and SQIVND (reference sequence). The CDR3 loop spans 16 amino acids. CDR3: CASSILAGNSNQPQHF. The CDR3 DNA reads TGTGCCAGTAGTATTCTGGCAGGGAATAGCAATCAGCCCCAGCATTTT.

This chain links TRBV6-6 with TRBJ2-1, with 13 bases fitting TRBD2. Trimming took 2 bases from V and 6 from J; bases not matched to a gene: 4. The CDR3 runs 16 residues. CDR1 is MNHNY and CDR2 is SVGAGI in the germline V gene (reference sequence). This chain's CDR3 is CASSYLLAGGSNEQFF. DNA for the CDR3: TGTGCCAGCAGTTACCTACTAGCGGGAGGGTCCAATGAGCAGTTCTTC.

The genes are TRBV7-6 and TRBJ2-5, with 10 nucleotides matching TRBD2. The length of the CDR3 is 14 residues. The trim removed 5 bases at V and 2 bases at J, leaving 2 bases unmatched. Germline V CDR1 and CDR2: SGHVS, FNYEAQ. The CDR3 spells CASSQAGGQETQYF. The CDR3 DNA follows: TGTGCCAGCAGCCAAGCGGGAGGGCAAGAGACCCAGTACTTC.

V is TRBV20-1 and J is TRBJ2-1; no definite D call. Germline V CDR1 and CDR2: DFQATT, SNEGSKA (reference sequence). The V gene lost 6 bases and the J gene lost 6 bases, with 9 bases spanning the gap. There are 11 residues in the CDR3. In nucleotides, the CDR3 is TGCAGTGCCTCCGAACCCAATGAGCAGTTCTTC. Translated: CSASEPNEQFF.

This clone showed up just once. This rearrangement joins TRBV7-9 to TRBJ2-3; TRBD2 matches 9 bases. Germline V gene data show CDR1 as SEHNR and CDR2 as FQNEAQ (reference sequence). With V trimmed by 5 bases and J by 7 bases, 10 bases remained unmatched. The length of the CDR3 is 15 residues. DNA of the CDR3: TGTGCCAGCAGCCCAGGGGCGGGAGGGAGAAATACGCAGTATTTT. Translated, it gives CASSPGAGGRNTQYF.

The chain is built from TRBV5-8 and TRBJ2-7, with TRBD2 identical over 7 bases. This CDR3 is built from 14 residues. V lost 2 bases and J lost 2; bases outside the gene matches: 4. CDR1 and CDR2 from the germline V gene are SGHTS and YDEGEE. CDR3 in amino acids: CASSFLAAPYEQYF. The CDR3 bases are TGTGCCAGCAGCTTTCTAGCGGCCCCCTACGAGCAGTACTTC.

The rearrangement uses TRBV2 and TRBJ2-5; possibly TRBD2 for D (6 bases). Germline V gene data show CDR1 as SNHLY and CDR2 as FYNNEI. CDR3 length equals 12 residues. The V end was cut by 7 bases, the J end by 4 bases, with 10 bases between. The CDR3 nucleotides are TGTGCCAGCAAGCAGGGAGGAGAGACCCAGTACTTC. Translated: CASKQGGETQYF.

V usage is TRBV9 and J usage is TRBJ1-2; 7 nucleotides line up with TRBD1. Germline-derived CDR1 and CDR2 are SGDLS and YYNGEE. V gave up 0 bases and J gave up 0 bases; unmatched junction bases: 5. This CDR3 comprises 16 residues. The CDR3, as DNA: TGTGCCAGCAGCGTAGCAGAGGACAGGACTAACTATGGCTACACCTTC. Translating gives CASSVAEDRTNYGYTF.

The gene calls are TRBV28 and TRBJ2-7; D call uncertain. The CDR3 consists of 12 residues. Between the trimmed V and J ends, which lost 6 bases and 2 bases, there was a span of 8 bases. Per the germline V gene, CDR1 is MDHEN and CDR2 is SYDVKM. CDR3 DNA sequence: TGTGCCAGCAGATCCAGGCCCTACGAGCAGTACTTC. It codes for CASRSRPYEQYF.

This rearrangement joins TRBV10-2 to TRBJ1-2; TRBD1 matches 8 bases. J gave up 3 bases and V 5 bases, and 2 bases lay outside the gene matches. From germline, CDR1 is WSHSY and CDR2 SAAADI. The CDR3 spans 13 residues. CDR3 residues: CASSTTGDYGYTF. The DNA for the CDR3 is TGCGCCAGCAGTACGACAGGGGACTATGGCTACACCTTC.

This clone occurred once. The V gene is TRBV5-1, the J gene TRBJ1-4; 8 positions match TRBD1. The CDR3 has 16 amino acids. From germline, CDR1 is SGHRS and CDR2 YFSETQ. The junction had 5 bases not matched to a gene; V was cut back by 4 bases and J by 0 bases. The CDR3 DNA follows: TGCGCCAGCAGCCCTGGGACAGGAGCAACTAATGAAAAACTGTTTTTT. This sequence encodes CASSPGTGATNEKLFF.

Details on this clone: Other DNA sequences in this sample translate to the same CDR3. This chain uses TRBV4-2 with TRBJ1-5; no clear D gene. The CDR3 has 13 residues. The germline V gene has CDR1 LGHNA and CDR2 YNFKEQ. Deletions cut 1 base from V and 1 base from J, with 2 bases between. CDR3 sequence: CASSQGSNQPQHF. Here the CDR3 DNA reads TGTGCCAGCAGCCAAGGCAGCAATCAGCCCCAGCATTTT.